This TCR beta chain originates from a study of cytomegalovirus exposure and HLA in healthy donors. The wider study: Prior work identified 95 million to 120 million unique TCR beta sequences in about 179 million T cells.

This CDR3 spans 15 amino acids. Germline CDR1 reads SEHNR; CDR2 reads FQNEAQ (reference sequence). Trimming took off 5 bases at V and 5 bases at J, with 18 bases between the two ends. The PCR contained 60 Vbeta and 13 Jbeta primers. In the original analysis: In a later analysis, around 12 million of 75 million to 85 million unique beta chains occurred in at least two donors. Profiling relied on immunoSEQ multiplex PCR, and the TCRdb table lists in-frame clones only, not all of them. From that table come the V and J calls and clone size; the DNA was used to work out D and trimming. The top ten clones hold about 9% of a sample with roughly 120,000 clones, roughly 65% of them seen once.

This rearrangement joins TRBV7-9 to TRBJ1-1, with D tentatively TRBD1 (6 bases). The sample comprised PBMCs. The sequence was obtained from a man in his forties or fifties in good health and CMV-seropositive. The DNA of the CDR3 is TGTGCCAGCAGCCTCCCCGGGACACTTGGAACTGAAGCTTTCTTT. Its translation: CASSLPGTLGTEAFF.